The clone carrying this T cell receptor beta chain was seen a few times. TCRdb's table, derived via immunoSEQ multiplex PCR, lists solely in-frame clones and lacks some. Among a few hundred thousand clones listed, approximately 90% were seen once. The data are from a study of blood T cell repertoires in COVID-19. Background on the study: From T cells, B-cell-depleted T cells, or PBMCs came the material, which was cDNA or gDNA.

Residents of about two dozen US areas, aged 18 to 89 years, made up the participants. The CDR3 is made up of 14 amino acids. V lost 5 bases to trimming and J lost 8 bases; unmatched junction nucleotides: 8. Germline assignment: CDR1 SGHTS and CDR2 YDEGEE. Material: PBMCs or T cells enriched from blood (not recorded which). The chain links TRBV5-8 to TRBJ1-1; TRBD1 aligns across 11 bases. This receptor was obtained from a man in his forties who had recovered from COVID-19. Here the CDR3 DNA reads TGTGCCAGCAGATCTGGGACAGGGGGAGACGAAGCTTTCTTT. Amino acids: CASRSGTGGDEAFF.